Listed below are T cell receptor beta chains from one sample, sequenced in a study of cytomegalovirus exposure and HLA in healthy donors. TCRdb's copy holds only in-frame clones and misses some; the assay was immunoSEQ multiplex PCR. The table lists around 130,000 clones, 77% of them singletons, with under 7% in the top ten. Sequenced material: PBMCs. These receptors were obtained from a man aged 18-30 years in good health and CMV-seropositive. Each CDR3 is given with its conserved first and last residue.

TRBV13,CASKGQSTDTQYF
TRBV6-1,CASRLRTGSAYGYTF
TRBV15,CATSSRTVNSNQPQHF
TRBV21-1,CASSSTSGRAGETQYF
TRBV5-4,CASRGVGGAEEQYF
TRBV5-4,CASSFGYTDTQYF
TRBV11-1,CASRLGGLAGRGDTGELFF
TRBV6-6,CASSYLQGSGEAFF
TRBV30,CAWSVRGSYTF
TRBV5-1,CASSFTGTGGRGYTF
TRBV6-5,CASSYEGGQYF
TRBV19,CASSPDSPLNSPLHF
TRBV27,CASSLSGGNGYTF
TRBV29-1,CSVFFSDRASEAFF
TRBV7-9,CASSLIPNTEAFF